This note documents a single T cell receptor beta chain sequence. Its cognate antigen is unknown. Germline-derived CDR1 and CDR2 are KGHSH and LQKENI. With 3 bases clipped from V and 2 bases from J, the junction kept 11 bases outside the gene matches. The CDR3 sequence is 19 residues long. Use of 60 Vbeta and 13 Jbeta primers characterized the PCR. The data were produced by immunoSEQ multiplex PCR, yet TCRdb's version contains in-frame clones alone and is incomplete. Here the sample spans 100,000 or so clones, around 74% being singletons. This sample is part of a study of cytomegalovirus exposure and HLA in healthy donors. Study-level results: Most CMV-associated TCR beta chains appeared HLA-restricted in a later analysis. HLA alleles were associated with some 16,000 TCR beta sequences in a later analysis at 0.05 false discovery rate.

These donors, healthy bone marrow donors, were studied. The chain links TRBV18 to TRBJ2-6; TRBD1 matches 9 bases. Sequencing was performed on PBMCs. The TCR originated in a man younger than 40 in good health and CMV-seropositive. CDR3 sequence: CASSPLGTGNAPGANVLTF. CDR3 sequence (DNA): TGTGCCAGCTCACCCCTCGGGACAGGGAACGCTCCTGGGGCCAACGTCCTGACTTTC.